Listed below are T cell receptor beta chains from one sample, sequenced in a study of T cells in Graves' hyperthyroidism and ophthalmopathy. TCRdb re-called the multiplex PCR reads with MiXCR, one entry per CDR3 protein. The sample has some 400,000 distinct CDR3 sequences, 15% to 20% seen once. The sample was blood. The receptors derive from a woman in her late teens or twenties with Graves' hyperthyroidism. Each CDR3 is given with its conserved first and last residue. The order of the fields is J gene, clone size, V gene, CDR3 length, D gene, CDR3 protein, CDR3 DNA. A D gene is named only where the DNA matches it firmly. Not all rows give a size; the values are once, few, many and, for expanded clones, a class.

j_call: TRBJ2-2
clone_size: many
v_call: TRBV30
cdr3_length: 12
d_call: .
cdr3_aa: CAWSSRAGELFF
cdr3_nt: TGTGCCTGGAGTTCCAGGGCCGGGGAGCTGTTTTTT

j_call: TRBJ1-6
clone_size: .
v_call: TRBV12-3/TRBV12-4
cdr3_length: 16
d_call: .
cdr3_aa: CASSLAPGTSSSPLHF
cdr3_nt: TGTGCCAGCAGTTTAGCGCCCGGGACGTCCAGTTCACCCCTCCACTTT

j_call: TRBJ2-7
clone_size: .
v_call: TRBV9
cdr3_length: 17
d_call: TRBD1
cdr3_aa: CASSVGLFGTGGYEQYF
cdr3_nt: TGTGCCAGCAGCGTAGGCCTTTTCGGGACAGGGGGATACGAGCAGTACTTC

j_call: TRBJ2-5
clone_size: many
v_call: TRBV6-1
cdr3_length: 15
d_call: .
cdr3_aa: CASTQRGSNQETQYF
cdr3_nt: TGTGCCAGCACCCAGAGGGGGTCTAACCAAGAGACCCAGTACTTC

j_call: TRBJ2-7
clone_size: .
v_call: TRBV5-1
cdr3_length: 14
d_call: .
cdr3_aa: CASSHPDSIYEQYF
cdr3_nt: TGCGCCAGCAGCCACCCGGACAGCATATACGAGCAGTACTTC

j_call: TRBJ2-7
clone_size: .
v_call: TRBV4-1
cdr3_length: 16
d_call: .
cdr3_aa: CASSQVGKGGSYEQYF
cdr3_nt: TGCGCCAGCAGCCAAGTGGGGAAAGGGGGCTCCTACGAGCAGTACTTC

j_call: TRBJ2-7
clone_size: many
v_call: TRBV12-3/TRBV12-4
cdr3_length: 15
d_call: TRBD2
cdr3_aa: CASRGWTSGYYEQYF
cdr3_nt: TGTGCCAGCAGGGGATGGACTAGCGGATACTACGAGCAGTACTTC

j_call: TRBJ1-6
clone_size: many
v_call: TRBV6-1
cdr3_length: 14
d_call: TRBD1
cdr3_aa: CASRTGASTSPLHF
cdr3_nt: TGTGCCAGCAGGACAGGGGCGAGTACTTCACCCCTCCACTTT

j_call: TRBJ2-5
clone_size: many
v_call: TRBV9
cdr3_length: 14
d_call: .
cdr3_aa: CASSVEAVSVTQYF
cdr3_nt: TGTGCCAGCAGCGTAGAAGCAGTTTCAGTGACCCAGTACTTC

j_call: TRBJ1-2
clone_size: many
v_call: TRBV10-3
cdr3_length: 15
d_call: TRBD1
cdr3_aa: CATTGQGTANYGYTF
cdr3_nt: TGTGCCACCACGGGACAGGGCACAGCTAACTATGGCTACACCTTC

j_call: TRBJ1-2
clone_size: .
v_call: TRBV3-1
cdr3_length: 17
d_call: .
cdr3_aa: CASSHPYGQRGNYGYTF
cdr3_nt: TGTGCCAGCAGCCATCCCTACGGCCAAAGAGGTAACTATGGCTACACCTTC

j_call: TRBJ1-1
clone_size: many
v_call: TRBV30
cdr3_length: 12
d_call: .
cdr3_aa: CAWREQGAEAFF
cdr3_nt: TGTGCCTGGAGGGAACAGGGCGCTGAAGCTTTCTTT

j_call: TRBJ1-5
clone_size: many
v_call: TRBV6-1
cdr3_length: 16
d_call: TRBD1
cdr3_aa: CASSKLDRGTNQPQHF
cdr3_nt: TGTGCCAGCAGTAAATTAGACAGGGGAACTAATCAGCCCCAGCATTTT

j_call: TRBJ2-2
clone_size: many
v_call: TRBV15
cdr3_length: 14
d_call: .
cdr3_aa: CATRPGPRTGELFF
cdr3_nt: TGTGCCACCAGACCGGGTCCGAGGACCGGGGAGCTGTTTTTT

j_call: TRBJ2-7
clone_size: .
v_call: TRBV5-1
cdr3_length: 19
d_call: TRBD1
cdr3_aa: CASSQTSSPRQGSSYEQYF
cdr3_nt: TGCGCCAGCAGCCAGACCTCCAGCCCCCGACAGGGGAGCTCCTACGAGCAGTACTTC

j_call: TRBJ2-7
clone_size: many
v_call: TRBV11-2
cdr3_length: 15
d_call: TRBD1
cdr3_aa: CASSLDVRGFDEQYF
cdr3_nt: TGTGCCAGCAGCTTAGACGTCAGGGGGTTCGACGAGCAGTACTTC

j_call: TRBJ2-2
clone_size: many
v_call: TRBV6-4
cdr3_length: 14
d_call: .
cdr3_aa: CASSGTINTGELFF
cdr3_nt: TGTGCCAGCAGCGGGACCATCAACACCGGGGAGCTGTTTTTT

j_call: TRBJ1-3
clone_size: .
v_call: TRBV18
cdr3_length: 15
d_call: TRBD1
cdr3_aa: CASSPGTGVGNTIYF
cdr3_nt: TGTGCCAGCTCACCCGGGACAGGGGTCGGAAACACCATATATTTT

j_call: TRBJ2-5
clone_size: .
v_call: TRBV20-1
cdr3_length: 15
d_call: TRBD2
cdr3_aa: CSARGAGGGIETQYF
cdr3_nt: TGCAGTGCTAGGGGGGCGGGAGGAGGAATCGAGACCCAGTACTTC

j_call: TRBJ2-7
clone_size: .
v_call: TRBV3-1
cdr3_length: 15
d_call: .
cdr3_aa: CASSQPWPRGDEQYF
cdr3_nt: TGTGCCAGCAGCCAACCTTGGCCCAGGGGCGACGAGCAGTACTTC

j_call: TRBJ2-2
clone_size: .
v_call: TRBV11-1
cdr3_length: 16
d_call: .
cdr3_aa: CASSLGFVGETGELFF
cdr3_nt: TGTGCCAGCAGCTTGGGGTTCGTGGGGGAAACCGGGGAGCTGTTTTTT